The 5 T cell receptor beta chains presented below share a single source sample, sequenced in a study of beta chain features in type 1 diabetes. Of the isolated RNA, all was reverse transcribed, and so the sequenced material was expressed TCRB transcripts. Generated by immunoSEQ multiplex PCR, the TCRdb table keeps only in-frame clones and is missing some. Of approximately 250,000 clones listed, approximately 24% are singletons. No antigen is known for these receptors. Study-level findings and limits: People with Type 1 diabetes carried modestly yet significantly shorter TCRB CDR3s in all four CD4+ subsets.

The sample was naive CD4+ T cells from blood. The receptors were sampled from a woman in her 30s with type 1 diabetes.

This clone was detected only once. The CDR3 region is CASGGTSGRDGQFF. Here the CDR3 DNA reads TGTGCCAGCGGCGGGACTAGCGGGAGAGATGGGCAGTTCTTC. The chain couples TRBV9 to TRBJ2-1, with 14 bases lining up with TRBD2. J lost 12 bases, V lost 7 bases, and 9 bases had no gene match. The CDR3 is 14 amino acids. In germline, CDR1 is SGDLS, CDR2 YYNGEE.

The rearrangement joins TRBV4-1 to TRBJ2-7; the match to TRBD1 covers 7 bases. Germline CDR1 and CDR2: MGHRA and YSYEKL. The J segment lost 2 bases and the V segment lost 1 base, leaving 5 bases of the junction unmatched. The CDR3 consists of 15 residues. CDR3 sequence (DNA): TGCGCCAGCAGCCAAGGACAGGGATTTCCCTACGAGCAGTACTTC. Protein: CASSQGQGFPYEQYF.

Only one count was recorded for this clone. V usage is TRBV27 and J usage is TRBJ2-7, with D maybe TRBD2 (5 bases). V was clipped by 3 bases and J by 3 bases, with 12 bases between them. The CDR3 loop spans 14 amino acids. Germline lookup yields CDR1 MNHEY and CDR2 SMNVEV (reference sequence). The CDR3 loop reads CASSFGSANYEQYF. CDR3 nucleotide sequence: TGTGCCAGCAGTTTTGGTAGCGCTAACTACGAGCAGTACTTC.

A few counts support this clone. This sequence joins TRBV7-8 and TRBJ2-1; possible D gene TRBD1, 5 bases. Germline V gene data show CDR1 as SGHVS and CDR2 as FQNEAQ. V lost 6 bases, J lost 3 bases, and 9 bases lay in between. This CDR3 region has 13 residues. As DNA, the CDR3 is TGTGCCAGCAGTGGGGCCCTCTACAATGAGCAGTTCTTC. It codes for CASSGALYNEQFF.

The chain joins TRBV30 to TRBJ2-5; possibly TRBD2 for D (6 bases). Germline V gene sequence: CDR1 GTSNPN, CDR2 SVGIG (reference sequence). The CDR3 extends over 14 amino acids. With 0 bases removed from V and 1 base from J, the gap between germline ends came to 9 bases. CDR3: CAWSVGGVQETQYF. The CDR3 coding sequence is TGTGCCTGGAGTGTAGGCGGGGTCCAAGAGACCCAGTACTTC.